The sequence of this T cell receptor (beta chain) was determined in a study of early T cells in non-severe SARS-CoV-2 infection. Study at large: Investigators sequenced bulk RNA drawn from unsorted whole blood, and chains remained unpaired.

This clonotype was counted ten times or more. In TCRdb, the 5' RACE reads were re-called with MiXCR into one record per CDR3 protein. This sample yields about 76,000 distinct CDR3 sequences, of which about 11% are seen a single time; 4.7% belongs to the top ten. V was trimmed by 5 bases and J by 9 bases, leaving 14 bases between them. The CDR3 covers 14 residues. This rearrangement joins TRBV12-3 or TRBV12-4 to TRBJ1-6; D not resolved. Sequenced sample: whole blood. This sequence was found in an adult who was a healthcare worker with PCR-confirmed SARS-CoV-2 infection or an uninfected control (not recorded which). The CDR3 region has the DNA TGTGCCAGCAGTCCCCCGATTATAGGTTCACCCCTCCACTTT. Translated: CASSPPIIGSPLHF.